These T cell receptor beta chains were read from a single sample in a study of T cells in tuberculosis. Libraries were prepared by immunoSEQ multiplex PCR; TCRdb keeps only in-frame clonotypes and omits some of them. The sample gives some 90,000 clones, approximately 91% of which show up once; approximately 1.9% is in the top ten. What was sequenced was CD1b-GMM tetramer-negative cells sorted from PBMCs. These receptors were taken from an adult woman with latent tuberculosis. Both conserved end residues are part of each CDR3. Rows may omit the clone size; those that give it use once, few, many or a size class.

TRBJ2-1,TRBV28,.,CASRTGDNEQFF
TRBJ1-4,TRBV6-5,.,CATQSGAVEKLFF
TRBJ1-5,TRBV15,.,CATSTQGHQPQHF
TRBJ2-3,TRBV25-1,.,CASSGERGAGEPTDTQYF
TRBJ2-3,TRBV2,.,CASSFPVGGGARATDTQYF
TRBJ2-2,TRBV5-1,.,CASSLKGGGNTGELFF
TRBJ2-1,TRBV5-6,.,CASSLVVSEQFF
TRBJ2-2,TRBV5-4,.,CASRPGGSTGELFF
TRBJ2-5,TRBV7-6,.,CASSLEAGRLVTQYF
TRBJ2-7,TRBV6-1,.,CASSGQGEQYF
TRBJ2-2,TRBV18,.,CASSYGQNTGELFF
TRBJ2-3,TRBV28,.,CASSSRLAGADTQYF
TRBJ1-4,TRBV19,few,CASSIKSDGGSEKLFF
TRBJ2-1,TRBV15,.,CATSRSGGWDNEQFF
TRBJ2-3,TRBV27,.,CASRTSTDTQYF
TRBJ2-3,TRBV7-2,.,CASSSLGTSGGNTDTQYF
TRBJ2-1,TRBV27,.,CASSLGGSYNEQFF
TRBJ2-2,TRBV2,.,CASKERQGSTGELFF
TRBJ2-1,TRBV5-6,.,CASSLAARDEQFF
TRBJ2-3,TRBV6-4,once,CASSVLLAGGPPDTQYF
TRBJ2-3,TRBV11-2,.,CASSFGQPTDTQYF
TRBJ2-3,TRBV7-3,.,CASSYGGIMETQYF
TRBJ2-1,TRBV19,.,CASTVSTVYNEQFF
TRBJ1-5,TRBV28,.,CASRITQGSNQPQHF
TRBJ2-1,TRBV7-2,.,CASSLGPSGGSNEQFF
TRBJ1-3,TRBV5-5,.,CASSYTGPPTPGNTIYF
TRBJ2-3,TRBV5-4,once,CASNYPQTALAGESHTQYF
TRBJ2-5,TRBV5-1,.,CASSDRDRGRETQYF
TRBJ1-2,TRBV29-1,.,CSVDGGRDYYGYTF
TRBJ1-4,TRBV5-1,.,CASSEPPGTVATNEKLFF
TRBJ2-3,TRBV7-9,.,CASSLDLGLVTDTQYF
TRBJ2-6,TRBV15,.,CATSRGTAGANVLTF
TRBJ2-5,TRBV2,.,CASSDGQGGVETQYF
TRBJ2-2,TRBV9,.,CASSVSQANTGELFF
TRBJ1-6,TRBV5-1,once,CASRPQGSHSPLHF
TRBJ2-1,TRBV6-1,.,CASSERGWTATFYNEQFF
TRBJ1-1,TRBV7-2,.,CASSPQQGAVEAFF
TRBJ2-1,TRBV6-8,.,CASSYLHRNEQFF
TRBJ1-5,TRBV5-5,.,CASSVVAGKSNQPQHF
TRBJ1-2,TRBV7-8,.,CASSLEGTGGWGYTF
TRBJ2-3,TRBV5-1,.,CASSLGASGGTDTQYF
TRBJ1-6,TRBV28,.,CASSFVQGRGGSPLHF
TRBJ2-7,TRBV11-2,.,CASSFDRSNEQYF
TRBJ2-5,TRBV9,.,CASSMGQGWETQYF
TRBJ2-3,TRBV27,.,CASSPSGGVTDTQYF
TRBJ1-3,TRBV6-1,.,CASTRPGTGNTIYF
TRBJ2-7,TRBV4-1,.,CASSQGRDRAYEQYF
TRBJ2-3,TRBV29-1,.,CSVVTSGEAGTDTQYF
TRBJ1-5,TRBV27,.,CASSRGQNSNQPQHF
TRBJ2-7,TRBV7-2,few,CASSWKTTRQYF
TRBJ2-7,TRBV7-6,.,CASSLGQNPYEQYF
TRBJ1-4,TRBV7-8,.,CASSDNRSEKLFF
TRBJ1-2,TRBV14,.,CASSLQGRGGYTF
TRBJ2-5,TRBV29-1,.,CSVAPGSIGETQYF
TRBJ2-1,TRBV30,.,CAWSVRRAVREQFF